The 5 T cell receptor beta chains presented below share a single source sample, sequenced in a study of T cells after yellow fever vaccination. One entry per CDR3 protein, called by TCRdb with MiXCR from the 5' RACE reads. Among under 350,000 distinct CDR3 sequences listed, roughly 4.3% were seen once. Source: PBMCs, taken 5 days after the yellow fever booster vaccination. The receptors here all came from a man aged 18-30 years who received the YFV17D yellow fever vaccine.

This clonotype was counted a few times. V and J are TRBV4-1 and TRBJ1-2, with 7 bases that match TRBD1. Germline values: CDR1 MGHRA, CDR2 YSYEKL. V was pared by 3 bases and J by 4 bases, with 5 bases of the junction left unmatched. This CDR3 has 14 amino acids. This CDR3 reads CASSQAPGGYGYTF. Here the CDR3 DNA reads TGCGCCAGCAGCCAGGCTCCAGGGGGCTATGGCTACACCTTC.

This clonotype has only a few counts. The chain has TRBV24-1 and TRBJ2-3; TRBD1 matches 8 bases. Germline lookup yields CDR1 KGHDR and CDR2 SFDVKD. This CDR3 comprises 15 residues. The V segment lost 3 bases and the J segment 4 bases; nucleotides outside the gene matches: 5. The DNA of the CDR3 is TGTGCCACCAGTGATAGCGGACAGGGCGCAGATACGCAGTATTTT. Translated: CATSDSGQGADTQYF.

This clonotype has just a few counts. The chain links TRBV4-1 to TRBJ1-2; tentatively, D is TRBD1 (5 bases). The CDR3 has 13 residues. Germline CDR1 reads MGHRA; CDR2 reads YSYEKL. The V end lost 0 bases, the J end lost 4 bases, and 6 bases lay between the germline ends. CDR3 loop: CASSQDGAYGYTF. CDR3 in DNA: TGCGCCAGCAGCCAAGATGGGGCCTATGGCTACACCTTC.

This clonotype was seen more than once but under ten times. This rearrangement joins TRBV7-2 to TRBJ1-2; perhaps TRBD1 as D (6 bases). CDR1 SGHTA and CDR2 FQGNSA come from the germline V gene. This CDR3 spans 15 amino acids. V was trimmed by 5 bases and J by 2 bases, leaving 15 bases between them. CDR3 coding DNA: TGTGCCAGCAGCACATGGACAGTGAAAAACTATGGCTACACCTTC. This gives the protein CASSTWTVKNYGYTF.

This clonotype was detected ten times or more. CDR3 sequence: CSAPRDFYNEQFF. The DNA for the CDR3 is TGCAGTGCCCCCCGGGACTTCTACAATGAGCAGTTCTTC. The chain carries TRBV20-1 and TRBJ2-1, with D possibly being TRBD2 (6 bases). The CDR3 totals 13 residues. V gave up 6 bases and J gave up 3 bases, with 12 bases separating them. CDR1 DFQATT and CDR2 SNEGSKA come from the germline V gene (reference sequence).